Here is one TCR beta chain with its context. Its antigen is not identified. The data were produced by immunoSEQ multiplex PCR, yet TCRdb's version contains in-frame clones alone and is incomplete. Here the sample spans about 7,900 clones, around three quarters being singletons. This record comes from a study of chemoradiotherapy in HPV16-positive cancers. Study conclusions and caveats: In HPV16-positive patients, HPV-responsive T-cell expansion tracked better recurrence-free survival.

The V gene's germline CDR1 is MGHRA and CDR2 YSYEKL. J gave up 4 bases and V 8 bases, and 7 bases lay outside the gene matches. CDR3 size: 13 residues. The specimen was taken from a patient who underwent chemoradiotherapy. V usage is TRBV4-1 and J usage is TRBJ1-2; 7 nucleotides match TRBD1. The TCR was taken from a human donor with HPV-associated anogenital cancer. CDR3 in amino acids: CASRRQGGYGYTF. Here the CDR3 DNA reads TGCGCCAGCCGCCGACAGGGTGGCTATGGCTACACCTTC.